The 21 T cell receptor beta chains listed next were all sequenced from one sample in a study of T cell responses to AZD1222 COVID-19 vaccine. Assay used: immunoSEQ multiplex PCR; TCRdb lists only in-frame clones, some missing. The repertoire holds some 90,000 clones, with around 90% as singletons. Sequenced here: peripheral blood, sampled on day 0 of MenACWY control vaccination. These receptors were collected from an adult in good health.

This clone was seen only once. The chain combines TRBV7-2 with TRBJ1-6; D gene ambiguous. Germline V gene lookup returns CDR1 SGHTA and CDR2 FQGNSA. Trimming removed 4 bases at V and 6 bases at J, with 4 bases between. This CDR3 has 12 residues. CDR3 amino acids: CASSSFNSPLHF. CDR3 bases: TGTGCCAGCAGCTCTTTTAATTCACCCCTCCACTTT. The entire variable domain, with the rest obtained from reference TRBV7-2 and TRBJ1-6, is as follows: GAGVSQSPSNKVTEKGKDVELRCDPISGHTALYWYRQSLGQGLEFLIYFQGNSAPDKSGLPSDRFSAERTGGSVSTLTIQRTQQEDSAVYLCASSSFNSPLHFGNGTRLTVT.

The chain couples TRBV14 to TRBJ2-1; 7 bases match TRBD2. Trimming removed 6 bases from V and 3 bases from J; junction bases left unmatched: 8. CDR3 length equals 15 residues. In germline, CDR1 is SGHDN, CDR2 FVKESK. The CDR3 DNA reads TGTGCCAGCAGTATCCTAGCGGCAGACTACAATGAGCAGTTCTTC. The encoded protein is CASSILAADYNEQFF.

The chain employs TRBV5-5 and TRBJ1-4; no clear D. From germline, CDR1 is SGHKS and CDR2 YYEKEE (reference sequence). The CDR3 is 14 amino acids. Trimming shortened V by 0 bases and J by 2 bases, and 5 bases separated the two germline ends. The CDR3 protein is CASSLGRTNEKLFF. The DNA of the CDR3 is TGTGCCAGCAGCTTGGGGAGGACTAATGAAAAACTGTTTTTT.

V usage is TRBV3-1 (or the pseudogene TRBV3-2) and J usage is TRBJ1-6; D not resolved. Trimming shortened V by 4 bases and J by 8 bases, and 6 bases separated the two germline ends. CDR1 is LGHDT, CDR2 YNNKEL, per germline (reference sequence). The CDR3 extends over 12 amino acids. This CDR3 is CASSLSDSPLHF. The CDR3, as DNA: TGTGCCAGCAGCCTCTCAGATTCACCCCTCCACTTT.

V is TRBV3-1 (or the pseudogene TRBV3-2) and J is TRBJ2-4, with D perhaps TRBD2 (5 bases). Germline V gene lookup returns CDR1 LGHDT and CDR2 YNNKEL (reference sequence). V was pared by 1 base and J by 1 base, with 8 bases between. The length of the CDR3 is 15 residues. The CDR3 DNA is TGTGCCAGCAGCCAAGGGTTAGCGGCCAAAAACATTCAGTACTTC. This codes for CASSQGLAAKNIQYF.

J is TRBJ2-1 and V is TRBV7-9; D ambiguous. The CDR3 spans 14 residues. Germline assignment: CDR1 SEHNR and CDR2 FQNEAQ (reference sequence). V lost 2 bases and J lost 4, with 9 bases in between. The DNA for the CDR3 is TGTGCCAGCAGCTTAATTTCCCTTTACAATGAGCAGTTCTTC. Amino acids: CASSLISLYNEQFF.

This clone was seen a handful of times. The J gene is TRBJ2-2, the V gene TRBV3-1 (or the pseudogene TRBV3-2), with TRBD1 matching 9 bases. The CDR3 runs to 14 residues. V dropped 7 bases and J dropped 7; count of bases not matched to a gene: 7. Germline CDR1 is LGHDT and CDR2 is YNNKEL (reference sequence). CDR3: CASTEQGAGGELFF. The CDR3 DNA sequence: TGTGCCAGCACGGAACAGGGGGCGGGCGGGGAGCTGTTTTTT.

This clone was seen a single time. DNA of the CDR3: TGTGCCAGCAGCGAGGGGACAGGTGGCGGCACTGAAGCTTTCTTT. The encoded protein is CASSEGTGGGTEAFF. The J gene is TRBJ1-1, the V gene TRBV5-4; the match to TRBD1 covers 8 bases. The CDR3 is 15 amino acids. Germline CDR1 and CDR2: SGHNT and YYREEE (reference sequence). J gave up 4 bases and V 4 bases, and 9 bases lay outside the gene matches.

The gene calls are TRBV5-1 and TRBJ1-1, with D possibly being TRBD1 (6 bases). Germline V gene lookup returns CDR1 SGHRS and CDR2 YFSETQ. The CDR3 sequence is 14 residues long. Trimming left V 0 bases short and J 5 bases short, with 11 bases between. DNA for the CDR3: TGCGCCAGCAGCTTGGGCCAGGGGTGGACTGAAGCTTTCTTT. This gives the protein CASSLGQGWTEAFF.

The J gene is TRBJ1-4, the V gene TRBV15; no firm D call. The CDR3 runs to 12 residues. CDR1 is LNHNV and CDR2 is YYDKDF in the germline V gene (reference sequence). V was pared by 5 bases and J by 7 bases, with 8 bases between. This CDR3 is CATSPDCEKLFF. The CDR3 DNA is TGTGCCACCAGCCCGGACTGTGAAAAACTGTTTTTT.

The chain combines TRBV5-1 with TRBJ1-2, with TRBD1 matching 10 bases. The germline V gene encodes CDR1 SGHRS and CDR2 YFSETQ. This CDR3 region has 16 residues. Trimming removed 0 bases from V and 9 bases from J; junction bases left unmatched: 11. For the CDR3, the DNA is TGCGCCAGCAGCTTGGGGCCCGGGACAGGGGACCTTCGCTACACCTTC. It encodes CASSLGPGTGDLRYTF.

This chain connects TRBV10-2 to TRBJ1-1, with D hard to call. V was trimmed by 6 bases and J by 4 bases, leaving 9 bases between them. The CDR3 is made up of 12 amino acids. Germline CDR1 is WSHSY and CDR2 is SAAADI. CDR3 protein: CASREGGTEAFF. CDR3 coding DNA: TGCGCCAGCAGGGAGGGTGGCACTGAAGCTTTCTTT.

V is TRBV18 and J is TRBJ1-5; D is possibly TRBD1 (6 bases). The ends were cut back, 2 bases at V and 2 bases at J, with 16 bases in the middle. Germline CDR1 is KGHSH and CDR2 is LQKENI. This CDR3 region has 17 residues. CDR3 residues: CASSPVAGEVGNQPQHF. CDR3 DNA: TGTGCCAGCTCACCAGTTGCAGGGGAGGTAGGCAATCAGCCCCAGCATTTT.

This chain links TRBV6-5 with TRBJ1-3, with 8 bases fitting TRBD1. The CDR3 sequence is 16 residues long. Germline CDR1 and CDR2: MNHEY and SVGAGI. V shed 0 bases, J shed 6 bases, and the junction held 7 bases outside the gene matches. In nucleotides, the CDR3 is TGTGCCAGCAGTTACTCGACCGGACAGGGAATAAACACCATATATTTT. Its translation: CASSYSTGQGINTIYF.

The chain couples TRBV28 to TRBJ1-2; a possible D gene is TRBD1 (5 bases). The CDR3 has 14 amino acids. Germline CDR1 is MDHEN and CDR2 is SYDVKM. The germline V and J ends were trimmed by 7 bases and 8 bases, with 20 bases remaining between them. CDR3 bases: TGTGCCAGCACCCCCGACATGGGGGTAAGAGGCTACACCTTC. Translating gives CASTPDMGVRGYTF.

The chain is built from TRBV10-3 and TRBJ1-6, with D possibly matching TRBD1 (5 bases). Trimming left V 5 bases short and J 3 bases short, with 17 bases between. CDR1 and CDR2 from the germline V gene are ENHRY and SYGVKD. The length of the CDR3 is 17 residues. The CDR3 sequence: CAISRGLGTGYNSPLHF. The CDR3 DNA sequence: TGTGCCATCAGTAGAGGTTTAGGGACCGGCTATAATTCACCCCTCCACTTT.

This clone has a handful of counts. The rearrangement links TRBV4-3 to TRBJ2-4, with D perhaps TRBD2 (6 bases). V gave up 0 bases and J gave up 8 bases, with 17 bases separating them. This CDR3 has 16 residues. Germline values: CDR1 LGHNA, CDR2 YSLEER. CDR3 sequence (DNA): TGCGCCAGCAGCCAAGATCTTCGGACGCCGGGGGACATTCAGTACTTC. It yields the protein CASSQDLRTPGDIQYF.

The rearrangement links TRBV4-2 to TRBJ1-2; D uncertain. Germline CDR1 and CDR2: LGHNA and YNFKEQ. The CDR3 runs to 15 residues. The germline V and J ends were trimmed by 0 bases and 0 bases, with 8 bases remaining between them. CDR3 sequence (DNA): TGTGCCAGCAGCCAAGAAAACGGCGCTAACTATGGCTACACCTTC. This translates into CASSQENGANYGYTF.

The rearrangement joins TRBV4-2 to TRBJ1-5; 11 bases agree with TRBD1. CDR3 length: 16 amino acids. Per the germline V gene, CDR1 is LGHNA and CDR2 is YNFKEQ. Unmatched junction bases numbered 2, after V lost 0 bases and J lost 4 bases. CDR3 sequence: CASSQEGTGGNQPQHF. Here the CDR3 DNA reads TGTGCCAGCAGCCAAGAAGGGACAGGGGGAAATCAGCCCCAGCATTTT.

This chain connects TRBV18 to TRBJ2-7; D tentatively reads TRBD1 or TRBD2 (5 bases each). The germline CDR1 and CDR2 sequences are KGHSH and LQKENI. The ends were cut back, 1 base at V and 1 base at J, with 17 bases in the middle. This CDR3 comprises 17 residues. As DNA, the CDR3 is TGTGCCAGCTCACCACGGGGCCCCGGGACGGGATCCTACGAGCAGTACTTC. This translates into CASSPRGPGTGSYEQYF.

The CDR3 coding sequence is TGTGCCAGTAGTGAAGGGGGTCCGGGGACCCAGTACTTC. Protein product: CASSEGGPGTQYF. The chain links TRBV19 to TRBJ2-5; maybe TRBD1 (6 bases). CDR3 length: 13 amino acids. Germline V gene sequence: CDR1 LNHDA, CDR2 SQIVND (reference sequence). Trimming stripped 5 bases from V and 7 bases from J, with 14 bases between.